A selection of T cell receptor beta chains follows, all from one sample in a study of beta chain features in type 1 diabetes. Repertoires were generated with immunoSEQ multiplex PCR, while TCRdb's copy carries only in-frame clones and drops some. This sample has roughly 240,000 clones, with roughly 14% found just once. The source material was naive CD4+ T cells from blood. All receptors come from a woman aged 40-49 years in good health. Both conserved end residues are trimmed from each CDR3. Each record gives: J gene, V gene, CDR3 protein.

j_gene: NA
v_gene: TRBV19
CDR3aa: ASMGSYEQY

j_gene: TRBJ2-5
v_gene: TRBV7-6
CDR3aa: ASSLFLSGGDQETQY

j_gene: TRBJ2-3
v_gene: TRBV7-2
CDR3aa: ASSSRGAVDTQY

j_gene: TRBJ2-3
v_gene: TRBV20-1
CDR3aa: SLRTDTQY

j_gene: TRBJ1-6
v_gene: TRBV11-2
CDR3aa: ASTSGTTGSPLH

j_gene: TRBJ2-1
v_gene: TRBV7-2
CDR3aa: ASSLFGGGADEQF

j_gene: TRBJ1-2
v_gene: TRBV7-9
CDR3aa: ASSAGQGAYGYT

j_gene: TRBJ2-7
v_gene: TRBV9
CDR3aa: ASSAGTGHEQY

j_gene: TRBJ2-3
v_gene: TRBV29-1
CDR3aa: SVPSFSSSTDTQY

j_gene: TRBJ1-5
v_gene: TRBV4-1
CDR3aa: ASSQERGEPQH

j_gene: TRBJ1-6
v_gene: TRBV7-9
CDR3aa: ASSLEGVRNSPLH

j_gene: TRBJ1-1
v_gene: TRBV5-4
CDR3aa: ASSFGGAHEGTEAF

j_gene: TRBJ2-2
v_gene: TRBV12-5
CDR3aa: ASGPGQRNTGELF

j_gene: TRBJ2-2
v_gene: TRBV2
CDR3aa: ASSASGVRAGELF

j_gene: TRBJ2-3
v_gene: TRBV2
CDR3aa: ASRGRTNTQY

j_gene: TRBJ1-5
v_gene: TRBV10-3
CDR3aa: AIRGTGFNQPQH